Listed below are T cell receptor beta chains from one sample, sequenced in a study of shared clonotypes between healthy human individuals. Profiled with immunoSEQ multiplex PCR; TCRdb holds only in-frame clones, not every one. The table shows about 2.4 million clones, with 90% to 95% occurring only once. Material for sequencing was naive CD4+ T cells from PBMCs. The origin of the receptors is a man aged 18 to 30 in good health. Some clones in this sample may be carry-over from other donors' samples. The CDR3 runs from the conserved cysteine through the conserved F or W. The D gene is left open where the match is weak. The listing skips clone size in some rows; elsewhere it reads once, few, many or a size class.

V gene,D gene,J gene,clone size,CDR3 DNA,CDR3 protein
TRBV4-1,-,TRBJ2-7,-,TGCGCCAGCTCCCAAAGCGGGTTAATTTCTGTCGAGCAGTACTTC,CASSQSGLISVEQYF
TRBV19,TRBD2,TRBJ2-5,-,TGTGCCAGTAGTATAATGGGACTAGCGGGAGAGACCCAGTACTTC,CASSIMGLAGETQYF
TRBV6-6,-,TRBJ1-2,-,TGTGCCAGCAGTCCTTTCGGCAGGGGAGGTGGCTACACCTTC,CASSPFGRGGGYTF
TRBV11-2,-,TRBJ1-4,-,TGTGCCAGCAGCTTAGAAAGGGCAACTAATGAAAAACTGTTTTTT,CASSLERATNEKLFF
TRBV7-6,-,TRBJ2-3,-,TGTGCCAGCAGCTTAGCTACGTCCCGGGCAGATACGCAGTATTTT,CASSLATSRADTQYF
TRBV5-1,TRBD1,TRBJ2-5,-,TGCGCCAGCATCCCCTCGGGGACAGGGGAAGAGACCCAGTACTTC,CASIPSGTGEETQYF
TRBV28,-,TRBJ1-1,-,TGTGCCAGCAGGACTTTGACTGAAGCTTTCTTT,CASRTLTEAFF
TRBV2,-,TRBJ1-1,few,TGTGCCAGCAGTTCCCAGGGGATGAACACTGAAGCTTTCTTT,CASSSQGMNTEAFF
TRBV4-3,-,TRBJ2-1,-,TGCGCCAGCAGTTTTAGGGGCAGGGCCTACAATGAGCAGTTCTTC,CASSFRGRAYNEQFF
TRBV5-1,TRBD1,TRBJ1-2,-,TGCGCCAGCAGCTGGGGACAGGGGGCTGGCTACACCTTC,CASSWGQGAGYTF
TRBV7-3,TRBD2,TRBJ2-1,-,TGTGCCAGCAGCTTTACGGCGGGAGCGTTGGATGAGCAGTTCTTC,CASSFTAGALDEQFF
TRBV9,-,TRBJ1-1,-,TGTGCCAGCAGCTCGCGGGCCCAGAACACTGAAGCTTTCTTT,CASSSRAQNTEAFF
TRBV27,TRBD2,TRBJ2-1,-,TGTGCCAGCAGTCTCCCCGGGACTAAAAGCGGTTCTGAGCAGTTCTTC,CASSLPGTKSGSEQFF
TRBV7-9,-,TRBJ1-2,-,TGTGCCAGCAGCCTAGAAAACAGGGTGGGCTACACCTTC,CASSLENRVGYTF
TRBV30,-,TRBJ1-5,-,TGTGCCTGGAGTGTGGGGGGCAATCAGCCCCAGCATTTT,CAWSVGGNQPQHF
TRBV5-1,TRBD1,TRBJ2-2,-,TGCGCCAGCAGCCGGGGACAGACGACCGGGGAGCTGTTTTTT,CASSRGQTTGELFF
TRBV7-2,-,TRBJ1-5,-,TGTGCCAGCAGCTTAGAGCAGGGGCCCCAGCATTTT,CASSLEQGPQHF
TRBV6-1,-,TRBJ1-4,-,TGTGCCAGCAGGAACAGGGAGACTAATGAAAAACTGTTTTTT,CASRNRETNEKLFF
TRBV18,-,TRBJ2-3,-,TGTGCCAGCTCACCAGGCCCCGGGAGTAGAGATACGCAGTATTTT,CASSPGPGSRDTQYF